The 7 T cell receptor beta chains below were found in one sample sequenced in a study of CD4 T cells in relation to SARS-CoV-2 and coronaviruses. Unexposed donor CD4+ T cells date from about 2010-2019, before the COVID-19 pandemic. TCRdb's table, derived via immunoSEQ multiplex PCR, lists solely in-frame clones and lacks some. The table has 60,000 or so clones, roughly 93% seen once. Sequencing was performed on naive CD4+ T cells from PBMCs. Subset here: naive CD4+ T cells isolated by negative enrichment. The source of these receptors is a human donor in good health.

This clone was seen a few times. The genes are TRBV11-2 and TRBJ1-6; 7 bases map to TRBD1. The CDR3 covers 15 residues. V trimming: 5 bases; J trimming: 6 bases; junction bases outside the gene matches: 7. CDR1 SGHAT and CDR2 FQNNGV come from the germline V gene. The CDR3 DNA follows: TGTGCCAGCAGCCGTTGGGACAGCTCTAATTCACCCCTCCACTTT. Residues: CASSRWDSSNSPLHF.

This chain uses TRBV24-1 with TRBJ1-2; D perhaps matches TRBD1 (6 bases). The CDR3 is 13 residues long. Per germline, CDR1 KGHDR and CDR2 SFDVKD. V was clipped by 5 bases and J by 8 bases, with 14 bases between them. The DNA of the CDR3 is TGTGCCACCAGTGTAAACAGGGTTGAGGGCTACACCTTC. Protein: CATSVNRVEGYTF.

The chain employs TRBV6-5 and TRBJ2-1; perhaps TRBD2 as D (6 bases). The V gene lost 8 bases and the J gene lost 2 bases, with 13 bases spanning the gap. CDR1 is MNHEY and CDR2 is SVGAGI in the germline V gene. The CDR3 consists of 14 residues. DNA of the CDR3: TGTGCCAGCGGAGGGCAGGGCCCCTACAATGAGCAGTTCTTC. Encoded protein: CASGGQGPYNEQFF.

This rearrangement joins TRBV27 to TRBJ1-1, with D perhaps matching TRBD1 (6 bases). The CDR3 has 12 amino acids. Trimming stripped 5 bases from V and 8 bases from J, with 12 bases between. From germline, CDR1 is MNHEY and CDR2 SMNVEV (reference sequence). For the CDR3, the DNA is TGTGCCAGCAGTGCCGACAGGTTAGAAGCTTTCTTT. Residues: CASSADRLEAFF.

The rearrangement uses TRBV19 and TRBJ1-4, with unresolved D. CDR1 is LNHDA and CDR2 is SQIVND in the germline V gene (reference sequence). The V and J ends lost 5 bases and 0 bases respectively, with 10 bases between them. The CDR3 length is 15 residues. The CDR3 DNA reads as TGTGCCAGTAGTGCCCCCCGAGCAACTAATGAAAAACTGTTTTTT. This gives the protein CASSAPRATNEKLFF.

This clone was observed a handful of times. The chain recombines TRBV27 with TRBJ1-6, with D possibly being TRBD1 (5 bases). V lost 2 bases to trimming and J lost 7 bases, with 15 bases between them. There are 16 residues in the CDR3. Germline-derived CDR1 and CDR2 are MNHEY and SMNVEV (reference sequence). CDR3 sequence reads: CASSLTWDGRNSPLHF. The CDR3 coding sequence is TGTGCCAGCAGTTTAACTTGGGACGGAAGGAATTCACCCCTCCACTTT.

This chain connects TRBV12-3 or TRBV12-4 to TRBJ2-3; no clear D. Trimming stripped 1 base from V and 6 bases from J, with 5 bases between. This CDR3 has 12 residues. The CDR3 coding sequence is TGTGCCAGCAGTTTAGGGGGTGATACGCAGTATTTT. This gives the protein CASSLGGDTQYF.